Below are 23 T cell receptor beta chains sequenced from a single sample in a study of blood T cell repertoires in COVID-19. The protocol was immunoSEQ multiplex PCR, while the TCRdb copy is restricted to in-frame clones and leaves out a portion. The table shows approximately 280,000 clones, with 85% occurring only once. Sequences were obtained from PBMCs or T cells enriched from blood (not recorded which). These receptors all stem from a woman between 45 and 65 years old who had recovered from COVID-19.

This chain joins TRBV4-1 and TRBJ1-3; D not certain. Trimming removed 0 bases at V and 5 bases at J, with 14 bases between. Germline V CDR1 and CDR2: MGHRA, YSYEKL. The CDR3 loop spans 16 amino acids. CDR3 sequence (DNA): TGCGCCAGCAGCCAAGAGGCGGCCAGCACCCGAAACACCATATATTTT. This codes for CASSQEAASTRNTIYF.

The V call is TRBV25-1, the J call TRBJ1-3; D ambiguous. V dropped 5 bases and J dropped 4 bases, with 9 bases sitting between them. Germline CDR1 MGHDK, CDR2 SYGVNS. The CDR3 covers 13 residues. The CDR3 reads CASSPSLGNTIYF. The CDR3 nucleotides read TGTGCCAGCAGTCCCAGTTTGGGAAACACCATATATTTT.

The rearrangement uses TRBV7-8 and TRBJ2-2; no firm D call. With 5 bases removed from V and 2 bases from J, the gap between germline ends came to 15 bases. Germline values: CDR1 SGHVS, CDR2 FQNEAQ. There are 16 residues in the CDR3. The CDR3 loop is CASSKPRIPNTGELFF. The CDR3 region has the DNA TGTGCCAGCAGCAAGCCCCGCATCCCCAACACCGGGGAGCTGTTTTTT.

The CDR3 nucleotides are TGTGCCAGCAGCCTATCTGGAAACACCATATATTTT. Its protein product is CASSLSGNTIYF. The chain links TRBV5-4 to TRBJ1-3; D is unclear. CDR3 length: 12 residues. The V gene lost 4 bases and the J gene lost 1 base, with 3 bases spanning the gap. Germline-derived CDR1 and CDR2 are SGHNT and YYREEE (reference sequence). The complete variable domain, with remaining parts taken from reference TRBV5-4 and TRBJ1-3, reads ETGVTQSPTHLIKTRGQQVTLRCSSQSGHNTVSWYQQALGQGPQFIFQYYREEENGRGNFPPRFSGLQFPNYSSELNVNALELDDSALYLCASSLSGNTIYFGEGSWLTVV.

V and J are TRBV19 and TRBJ2-2; perhaps TRBD2 as D (6 bases). The germline V gene encodes CDR1 LNHDA and CDR2 SQIVND (reference sequence). V lost 1 base and J 4 bases, leaving 13 bases between the germline ends. The length of the CDR3 is 16 residues. The CDR3 sequence is CASSIGRLGGTGELFF. The CDR3 DNA reads TGTGCCAGTAGTATAGGAAGACTAGGTGGCACCGGGGAGCTGTTTTTT.

The chain is built from TRBV28 and TRBJ2-5; D is possibly TRBD2 (6 bases). The CDR3 consists of 17 residues. The V gene's germline CDR1 is MDHEN and CDR2 SYDVKM. The V end was cut by 2 bases, the J end by 5 bases, with 21 bases between. The CDR3 bases are TGTGCCAGCAGTTTAGTCGCGGGGCGAAACTTCCTCGAGACCCAGTACTTC. Residues: CASSLVAGRNFLETQYF.

V usage is TRBV3-1 (or the pseudogene TRBV3-2) and J usage is TRBJ2-2; TRBD1 is a possible D gene (6 bases). This CDR3 region has 17 residues. V was cut by 4 bases and J by 3 bases, with 18 bases left in between. CDR1 and CDR2 from the germline V gene are LGHDT and YNNKEL (reference sequence). This CDR3 is CASSLNRGWKYTGELFF. CDR3 DNA sequence: TGTGCCAGCAGCCTAAATAGGGGGTGGAAGTACACCGGGGAGCTGTTTTTT.

The rearrangement uses TRBV18 and TRBJ1-5, with a tentative D call TRBD1 (6 bases). CDR3 length: 14 amino acids. The germline V and J ends were trimmed by 6 bases and 5 bases, with 14 bases remaining between them. Germline V CDR1 and CDR2: KGHSH, LQKENI. CDR3 amino acids: CASSPSRGDQPQHF. As DNA, the CDR3 is TGTGCCAGCTCCCCCAGCAGGGGAGATCAGCCCCAGCATTTT.

The V call is TRBV28, the J call TRBJ1-2, with 9 bases that match TRBD1. Looked up from germline, CDR1 is MDHEN and CDR2 is SYDVKM. V was pared by 7 bases and J by 7 bases, with 16 bases of the junction left unmatched. This CDR3 is built from 16 residues. CDR3 protein: CASTPPGQGWLGGYTF. DNA for the CDR3: TGTGCCAGCACCCCCCCTGGACAGGGGTGGCTAGGTGGCTACACCTTC.

The rearrangement joins TRBV6-5 to TRBJ1-1; D gene unclear. The germline V and J ends were trimmed by 4 bases and 0 bases, with 6 bases remaining between them. Germline CDR1 MNHEY, CDR2 SVGAGI. The CDR3 is 13 amino acids. The CDR3 nucleotides are TGTGCCAGCAGTTTCCAGATGAACACTGAAGCTTTCTTT. Amino acid sequence: CASSFQMNTEAFF.

The chain has TRBV10-2 and TRBJ1-6; 9 bases are a match to TRBD1. Germline-derived CDR1 and CDR2 are WSHSY and SAAADI. The CDR3 consists of 15 residues. The ends lost 6 bases at V and 6 bases at J; junction bases unmatched: 6. The CDR3 loop reads CASRPPGQGNSPLHF. The CDR3 DNA reads TGCGCCAGCAGACCACCGGGACAGGGTAATTCACCCCTCCACTTT.

V and J are TRBV6-5 and TRBJ2-2; no reliable D call. The ends were cut back, 2 bases at V and 2 bases at J, with 3 bases in the middle. Germline assignment: CDR1 MNHEY and CDR2 SVGAGI. This CDR3 comprises 13 residues. The CDR3, as DNA: TGTGCCAGCAGTTACCTTAACACCGGGGAGCTGTTTTTT. Translating it yields CASSYLNTGELFF.

This clone was observed a few times. The chain couples TRBV18 to TRBJ1-1; TRBD1 might be the D (5 bases). The CDR3 contains 16 residues. Trimming stripped 2 bases from V and 3 bases from J, with 16 bases between. Germline assignment: CDR1 KGHSH and CDR2 LQKENI. CDR3 sequence (DNA): TGTGCCAGCTCACCATTGGGGGGTAGGGCGGACACTGAAGCTTTCTTT. This sequence encodes CASSPLGGRADTEAFF.

The rearrangement uses TRBV19 and TRBJ2-5; 11 bases fit TRBD1. Losses at the gene ends were 5 bases for V and 3 bases for J; bases not matched to a gene: 8. CDR3 length: 16 residues. The germline gives CDR1 LNHDA, CDR2 SQIVND (reference sequence). CDR3 sequence reads: CASSLPGQGGEETQYF. The CDR3 DNA is TGTGCCAGTAGTTTGCCGGGACAGGGGGGCGAAGAGACCCAGTACTTC.

This clone was seen just once. The chain carries TRBV15 and TRBJ1-4; maybe TRBD1 (6 bases). Germline V gene sequence: CDR1 LNHNV, CDR2 YYDKDF (reference sequence). With 5 bases removed from V and 5 bases from J, the gap between germline ends came to 12 bases. This CDR3 region has 14 residues. CDR3: CATSVDRYNEKLFF. CDR3 sequence (DNA): TGTGCCACCAGCGTGGACAGATACAATGAAAAACTGTTTTTT.

The chain carries TRBV15 and TRBJ2-2; the D is unclear. CDR1 and CDR2 (germline): LNHNV, YYDKDF (reference sequence). V dropped 0 bases and J dropped 2 bases, with 4 bases sitting between them. The CDR3 runs 14 residues. This CDR3 reads CATSRELNTGELFF. CDR3 sequence (DNA): TGTGCCACCAGCAGAGAACTAAACACCGGGGAGCTGTTTTTT.

J is TRBJ2-2 and V is TRBV5-1; 10 bases align to TRBD2. The CDR3 consists of 16 residues. Germline V gives CDR1 SGHRS, CDR2 YFSETQ. Losses at the gene ends were 2 bases for V and 1 base for J; bases not matched to a gene: 2. This CDR3 is CASSFRLAGNTGELFF. In DNA, the CDR3 is TGCGCCAGCAGCTTTCGACTAGCGGGGAACACCGGGGAGCTGTTTTTT.

V usage is TRBV24-1 and J usage is TRBJ2-1; no definite D call. Trimming pared 1 base from V and 9 bases from J, leaving 3 bases between. CDR3 length equals 11 residues. CDR1 is KGHDR and CDR2 is SFDVKD in the germline V gene. The CDR3 loop reads CATSDFGEQFF. The CDR3 DNA sequence: TGTGCCACCAGTGATTTCGGTGAGCAGTTCTTC.

This clone was recorded only once. V is TRBV6-5 and J is TRBJ2-7, with D possibly matching TRBD2 (6 bases). Germline CDR1 MNHEY, CDR2 SVGAGI. This CDR3 spans 15 amino acids. Deletions cut 6 bases from V and 2 bases from J, with 17 bases between. The CDR3 loop is CASSPWGVGAYEQYF. The CDR3 DNA reads TGTGCCAGCAGCCCGTGGGGGGTCGGGGCCTACGAGCAGTACTTC.

The gene calls are TRBV6-1 and TRBJ1-5; a weak D match, TRBD1 (6 bases). Trimming cost V 2 bases and J 3 bases, with 17 bases left between them. The CDR3 is 17 residues long. Germline lookup yields CDR1 MNHNS and CDR2 SASEGT. CDR3: CASSEFLGGQYNQPQHF. CDR3 bases: TGTGCCAGCAGTGAATTTCTCGGTGGACAGTACAATCAGCCCCAGCATTTT.

As regards this clone: Within the sample, other DNA sequences also encode this same CDR3. The V and J genes are TRBV27 and TRBJ1-2; 10 bases are a match to TRBD1. CDR3 size: 14 residues. V lost 5 bases to trimming and J lost 5 bases; unmatched junction nucleotides: 5. Germline lookup yields CDR1 MNHEY and CDR2 SMNVEV (reference sequence). The CDR3 DNA follows: TGTGCCAGCAGTACTGGGACAGGGGTTTATGGCTACACCTTC. Translating gives CASSTGTGVYGYTF.

This clone appeared a few times. J is TRBJ1-1 and V is TRBV9; D perhaps matches TRBD1 (5 bases). The CDR3 is 14 residues long. In germline, CDR1 is SGDLS, CDR2 YYNGEE. V dropped 4 bases and J dropped 1 base, with 11 bases sitting between them. The CDR3 nucleotides read TGTGCCAGCAGCTATGGACATGCGAACACTGAAGCTTTCTTT. This gives the protein CASSYGHANTEAFF. Using reference TRBV9 and TRBJ1-1 for the parts outside the CDR3, the full variable domain is DSGVTQTPKHLITATGQRVTLRCSPRSGDLSVYWYQQSLDQGLQFLIQYYNGEERAKGNILERFSAQQFPDLHSELNLSSLELGDSALYFCASSYGHANTEAFFGQGTRLTVV.

The chain couples TRBV5-5 to TRBJ1-2; perhaps TRBD1 as D (5 bases). Germline V gene sequence: CDR1 SGHKS, CDR2 YYEKEE (reference sequence). Trimming shortened V by 3 bases and J by 0 bases, and 18 bases separated the two germline ends. The CDR3 spans 17 residues. The CDR3 loop reads CASSSDPTGVANYGYTF. The DNA of the CDR3 is TGTGCCAGCAGCTCGGACCCAACAGGTGTCGCTAACTATGGCTACACCTTC. The whole variable domain, remainder taken from reference TRBV5-5 and TRBJ1-2, is DAGVTQSPTHLIKTRGQQVTLRCSPISGHKSVSWYQQVLGQGPQFIFQYYEKEERGRGNFPDRFSARQFPNYSSELNVNALLLGDSALYLCASSSDPTGVANYGYTFGSGTRLTVV.